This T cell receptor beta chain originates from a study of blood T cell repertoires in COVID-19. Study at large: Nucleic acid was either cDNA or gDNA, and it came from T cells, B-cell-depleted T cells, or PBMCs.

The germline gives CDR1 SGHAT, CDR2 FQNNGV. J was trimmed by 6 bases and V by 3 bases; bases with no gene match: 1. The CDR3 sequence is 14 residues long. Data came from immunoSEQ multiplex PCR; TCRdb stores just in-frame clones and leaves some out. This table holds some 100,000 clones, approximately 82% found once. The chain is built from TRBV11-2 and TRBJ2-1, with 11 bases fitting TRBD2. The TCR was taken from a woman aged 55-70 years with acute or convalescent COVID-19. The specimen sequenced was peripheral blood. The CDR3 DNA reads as TGTGCCAGCAGCTTCGGGACTAGCGGCAATGAGCAGTTCTTC. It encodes CASSFGTSGNEQFF.